The 21 T cell receptor beta chains below were found in one sample sequenced in a study of cytomegalovirus exposure and HLA in healthy donors. Primers included in the PCR were 60 Vbeta and 13 Jbeta primers. Method: immunoSEQ multiplex PCR; TCRdb's copy keeps in-frame clones and lacks some. The sample gives roughly 130,000 clones, approximately 85% of which show up once; 1.7% is in the top ten. Material: PBMCs. The receptors were gathered from a boy aged 5-17 years in good health and CMV-seronegative.

V usage is TRBV6-5 and J usage is TRBJ1-5; D is possibly TRBD1 (6 bases). The ends were cut back, 4 bases at V and 0 bases at J, with 13 bases in the middle. Germline CDR1 reads MNHEY; CDR2 reads SVGAGI. The CDR3 contains 16 residues. CDR3: CASSLKGTPSNQPQHF. CDR3 nucleotide sequence: TGTGCCAGCAGTTTGAAAGGGACACCTAGCAATCAGCCCCAGCATTTT.

This chain joins TRBV5-5 and TRBJ2-7; D is undetermined. Looked up from germline, CDR1 is SGHKS and CDR2 is YYEKEE (reference sequence). The CDR3 runs 18 residues. Trimming shortened V by 6 bases and J by 5 bases, and 30 bases separated the two germline ends. The CDR3 DNA is TGTGCCAGCAATCTTAATCCCTTGGTCATCCGGGTGTCTGACGAGCAGTACTTC. Protein: CASNLNPLVIRVSDEQYF.

This chain uses TRBV6-6 with TRBJ1-2; TRBD1 matches at 8 bases. Germline values: CDR1 MNHNY, CDR2 SVGAGI (reference sequence). Trimming at V came to 5 bases and at J to 2 bases, leaving 4 bases not matched to a gene. The CDR3 totals 14 residues. The CDR3 nucleotides read TGTGCCAGCAGTGGGGACAGGATAAACTATGGCTACACCTTC. Translated, it gives CASSGDRINYGYTF.

The chain uses TRBV29-1 and TRBJ2-7; no clear D gene. The germline CDR1 and CDR2 sequences are SQVTM and ANQGSEA. CDR3 length: 13 amino acids. Trimming pared 3 bases from V and 3 bases from J, leaving 12 bases between. The chain's CDR3 is CSVEAPGFYEQYF. In DNA form, the CDR3 reads TGCAGCGTTGAGGCGCCAGGCTTCTACGAGCAGTACTTC.

This rearrangement joins TRBV15 to TRBJ1-1; no clear D. V lost 0 bases to trimming and J lost 2 bases, with 10 bases between them. This CDR3 spans 15 amino acids. The germline V gene has CDR1 LNHNV and CDR2 YYDKDF (reference sequence). The CDR3 here is CATSRDQAGNTEAFF. The CDR3 nucleotides read TGTGCCACCAGCAGAGATCAGGCGGGAAACACTGAAGCTTTCTTT.

The chain joins TRBV2 to TRBJ1-2; 7 bases map to TRBD1. Germline CDR1 is SNHLY and CDR2 is FYNNEI. The CDR3 length is 12 residues. V dropped 10 bases and J dropped 6; count of bases not matched to a gene: 8. CDR3 DNA: TGTGCCACTATACAGGGGTTGGATGGCTACACCTTC. This codes for CATIQGLDGYTF.

The V and J genes are TRBV7-2 and TRBJ1-3; D is perhaps TRBD1 (6 bases). V lost 6 bases and J 4 bases, leaving 10 bases between the germline ends. The CDR3 has 13 amino acids. Germline V lookup: CDR1 SGHTA, CDR2 FQGNSA. In DNA form, the CDR3 reads TGTGCCAGCAGAAGGACAGCCGGAAACACCATATATTTT. Protein sequence: CASRRTAGNTIYF. The variable domain in full, completed from reference TRBV7-2 and TRBJ1-3, reads GAGVSQSPSNKVTEKGKDVELRCDPISGHTALYWYRQSLGQGLEFLIYFQGNSAPDKSGLPSDRFSAERTGGSVSTLTIQRTQQEDSAVYLCASRRTAGNTIYFGEGSWLTVV.

The chain links TRBV19 to TRBJ2-6, with TRBD1 identical over 9 bases. In germline, CDR1 is LNHDA, CDR2 SQIVND (reference sequence). The CDR3 consists of 19 residues. V lost 3 bases, J lost 3 bases, and 12 bases stayed unmatched. The CDR3 spells CASSIKRKQGALGANVLTF. DNA of the CDR3: TGTGCCAGTAGTATTAAACGGAAACAGGGGGCCCTTGGGGCCAACGTCCTGACTTTC. Looking up the rest from reference TRBV19 and TRBJ2-6 gives the full variable domain: DGGITQSPKYLFRKEGQNVTLSCEQNLNHDAMYWYRQDPGQGLRLIYYSQIVNDFQKGDIAEGYSVSREKKESFPLTVTSAQKNPTAFYLCASSIKRKQGALGANVLTFGAGSRLTVL.

CDR3 residues: CASSVEAAGDSYEQYF. The CDR3 nucleotides are TGTGCCAGCAGCGTAGAGGCAGCGGGGGACTCCTACGAGCAGTACTTC. The chain has TRBV9 and TRBJ2-7, with TRBD2 identical over 8 bases. The CDR3 extends over 16 amino acids. After removal of 0 bases from V and 0 bases from J, the junction contained 5 bases not matched to a gene. Germline values: CDR1 SGDLS, CDR2 YYNGEE.

J is TRBJ1-2 and V is TRBV4-3, with 7 bases aligning to TRBD1. This CDR3 has 16 amino acids. Trimming took 6 bases from V and 6 from J; bases not matched to a gene: 16. Per the germline V gene, CDR1 is LGHNA and CDR2 is YSLEER. CDR3 sequence: CASRWAATGTVDGYTF. CDR3 in DNA: TGCGCCAGCAGATGGGCGGCGACAGGGACGGTTGATGGCTACACCTTC.

This chain uses TRBV15 with TRBJ2-7; 8 bases agree with TRBD1. Germline V gene lookup returns CDR1 LNHNV and CDR2 YYDKDF (reference sequence). With 5 bases clipped from V and 3 bases from J, the junction kept 3 bases outside the gene matches. This CDR3 region has 13 residues. Here the CDR3 reads CATSDRGDYEQYF. CDR3 in DNA: TGTGCCACCAGCGACAGGGGTGACTACGAGCAGTACTTC.

The chain recombines TRBV27 with TRBJ1-1; D not certain. The CDR3 spans 14 residues. The germline gives CDR1 MNHEY, CDR2 SMNVEV (reference sequence). Trimming removed 3 bases at V and 3 bases at J, with 11 bases between. The CDR3 reads CASSLNGWDTEAFF. Written as DNA, the CDR3 is TGTGCCAGCAGTTTGAACGGGTGGGACACTGAAGCTTTCTTT.

The J gene is TRBJ2-2, the V gene TRBV9, with 7 positions matching TRBD1. V was pared by 4 bases and J by 1 base, with 7 bases of the junction left unmatched. Germline CDR1 reads SGDLS; CDR2 reads YYNGEE. This CDR3 is 16 amino acids long. The CDR3: CASSPSGTVNTGELFF. DNA of the CDR3: TGTGCCAGCAGCCCCTCTGGGACAGTGAACACCGGGGAGCTGTTTTTT.

The V gene is TRBV19, the J gene TRBJ2-3; TRBD2 agrees at 9 bases. The germline CDR1 and CDR2 sequences are LNHDA and SQIVND (reference sequence). There are 14 residues in the CDR3. V was pared by 9 bases and J by 6 bases, with 10 bases of the junction left unmatched. Written as DNA, the CDR3 is TGTGCCAGCCAAAGTAGCGGGGGTATGGATACGCAGTATTTT. It codes for CASQSSGGMDTQYF. The full variable domain, rest sourced from reference TRBV19 and TRBJ2-3, is DGGITQSPKYLFRKEGQNVTLSCEQNLNHDAMYWYRQDPGQGLRLIYYSQIVNDFQKGDIAEGYSVSREKKESFPLTVTSAQKNPTAFYLCASQSSGGMDTQYFGPGTRLTVL.

The chain employs TRBV4-2 and TRBJ2-7; 8 positions match TRBD2. CDR1 LGHNA and CDR2 YNFKEQ come from the germline V gene. The CDR3 runs 14 residues. J was trimmed by 6 bases and V by 0 bases; bases with no gene match: 4. The chain's CDR3 is CASSQDRTSSEQYF. In DNA, the CDR3 is TGTGCCAGCAGCCAAGATAGGACTAGCAGCGAGCAGTACTTC.

The chain recombines TRBV30 with TRBJ2-1; TRBD1 agrees at 9 bases. V was clipped by 8 bases and J by 7 bases; unmatched bases: 9. This CDR3 comprises 13 residues. CDR1 and CDR2 from the germline V gene are GTSNPN and SVGIG (reference sequence). The CDR3 DNA follows: TGTGCCCTAACGGGACAGGGACTTAATGAGCAGTTCTTC. This codes for CALTGQGLNEQFF.

V gene TRBV5-1 combines with J gene TRBJ1-1, with a possible D match to TRBD1 (6 bases). The germline gives CDR1 SGHRS, CDR2 YFSETQ. Trimming removed 0 bases from V and 3 bases from J, with 15 bases in between. The CDR3 consists of 16 residues. In DNA, the CDR3 is TGCGCCAGCAGCTTGGCCCGGGGGGCGCGAGACACTGAAGCTTTCTTT. Amino acids: CASSLARGARDTEAFF.

This clone appeared once. V and J are TRBV5-1 and TRBJ1-2, with D perhaps matching TRBD1 (6 bases). The germline gives CDR1 SGHRS, CDR2 YFSETQ. Trimming pared 4 bases from V and 0 bases from J, leaving 16 bases between. This CDR3 region has 16 residues. The CDR3 protein is CASSPEVAGANYGYTF. DNA for the CDR3: TGCGCCAGCAGCCCGGAGGTGGCAGGGGCTAACTATGGCTACACCTTC. Full variable domain (outside the CDR3, taken from reference TRBV5-1 and TRBJ1-2): KAGVTQTPRYLIKTRGQQVTLSCSPISGHRSVSWYQQTPGQGLQFLFEYFSETQRNKGNFPGRFSGRQFSNSRSEMNVSTLELGDSALYLCASSPEVAGANYGYTFGSGTRLTVV.

V and J are TRBV5-6 and TRBJ2-7; D gene unclear. This CDR3 spans 15 amino acids. Trimming left V 2 bases short and J 4 bases short, with 16 bases between. The germline V gene has CDR1 SGHDT and CDR2 YYEEEE. In DNA form, the CDR3 reads TGTGCCAGCAGCTTCCGAATACTCGGGTCGTACGAGCAGTACTTC. Amino acid sequence: CASSFRILGSYEQYF.

The chain is built from TRBV7-3 and TRBJ2-1; 10 nucleotides line up with TRBD2. The CDR3 covers 19 residues. CDR1 and CDR2 from the germline V gene are SGHTA and FQGTGA. V trimming: 4 bases; J trimming: 6 bases; junction bases outside the gene matches: 18. CDR3 protein: CASSSPTGDMKRGGNEQFF. Written as DNA, the CDR3 is TGTGCCAGCAGCTCCCCAACCGGGGATATGAAGCGGGGGGGCAATGAGCAGTTCTTC. Using reference TRBV7-3 and TRBJ2-1 for the parts outside the CDR3, the full variable domain is GAGVSQTPSNKVTEKGKYVELRCDPISGHTALYWYRQSLGQGPEFLIYFQGTGAADDSGLPNDRFFAVRPEGSVSTLKIQRTERGDSAVYLCASSSPTGDMKRGGNEQFFGPGTRLTVL.

This chain joins TRBV10-3 and TRBJ2-1, with 15 nucleotides matching TRBD2. From germline, CDR1 is ENHRY and CDR2 SYGVKD. The CDR3 covers 14 residues. The ends lost 7 bases at V and 9 bases at J; junction bases unmatched: 4. CDR3 sequence (DNA): TGTGCCATCAAGGGGACTAGCGGGAGGAGTGAGCAGTTCTTC. It is translated as CAIKGTSGRSEQFF.